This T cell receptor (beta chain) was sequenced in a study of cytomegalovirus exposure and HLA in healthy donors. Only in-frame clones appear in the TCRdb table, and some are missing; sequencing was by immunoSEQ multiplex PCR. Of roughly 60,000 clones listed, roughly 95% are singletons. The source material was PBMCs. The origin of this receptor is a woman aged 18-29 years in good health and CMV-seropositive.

The CDR3 sequence: CASSLSPLAGYEQYF. In nucleotides, the CDR3 is TGTGCCAGCAGTTTATCGCCACTAGCGGGGTACGAGCAGTACTTC. V gene TRBV28 combines with J gene TRBJ2-7, with 10 bases fitting TRBD2. The CDR3 has 15 amino acids. V was pared by 1 base and J by 4 bases, with 4 bases of the junction left unmatched. Germline-derived CDR1 and CDR2 are MDHEN and SYDVKM.